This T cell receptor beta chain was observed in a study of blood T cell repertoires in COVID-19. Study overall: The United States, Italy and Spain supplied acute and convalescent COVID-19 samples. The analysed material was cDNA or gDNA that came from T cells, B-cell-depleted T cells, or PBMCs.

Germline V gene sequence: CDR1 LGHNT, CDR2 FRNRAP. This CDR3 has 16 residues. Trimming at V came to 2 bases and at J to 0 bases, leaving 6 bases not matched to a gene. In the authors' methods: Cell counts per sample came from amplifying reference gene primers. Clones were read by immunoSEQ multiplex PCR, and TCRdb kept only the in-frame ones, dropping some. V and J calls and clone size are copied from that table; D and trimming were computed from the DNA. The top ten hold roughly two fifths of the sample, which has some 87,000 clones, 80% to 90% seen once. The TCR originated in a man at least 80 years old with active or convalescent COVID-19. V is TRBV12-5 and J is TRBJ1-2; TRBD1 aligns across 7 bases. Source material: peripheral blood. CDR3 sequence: CASGLLTGVSNYGYTF. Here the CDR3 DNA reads TGTGCTAGTGGTTTGCTTACAGGGGTGTCTAACTATGGCTACACCTTC. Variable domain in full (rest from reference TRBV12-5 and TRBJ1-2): DARVTQTPRHKVTEMGQEVTMRCQPILGHNTVFWYRQTMMQGLELLAYFRNRAPLDDSGMPKDRFSAEMPDATLATLKIQPSEPRDSAVYFCASGLLTGVSNYGYTFGSGTRLTVV.